This TCR beta chain was found in a study of blood T cell repertoires in COVID-19. Overall study: Acute-phase and convalescent COVID-19 samples originated in the United States, Italy and Spain. Sample material is recorded as cDNA or gDNA derived from T cells, B-cell-depleted T cells, or PBMCs.

Authors' data handling: Amplification from reference gene primers served as the basis for estimated nucleated cell counts. Measured with immunoSEQ multiplex PCR; TCRdb has only the in-frame clones, and not every one. That table is the source of V, J and clone size, and D and trimming were worked out from the DNA. Here the sample spans 300,000 to 400,000 clones, 90% to 95% being singletons. The germline V and J ends were trimmed by 4 bases and 7 bases, with 8 bases remaining between them. The CDR3 is 12 residues long. Germline CDR1 is ENHRY and CDR2 is SYGVKD. The TCR comes from a young woman who had recovered from COVID-19. The chain recombines TRBV10-3 with TRBJ2-4, with D unresolved. The material sequenced was peripheral blood. The CDR3 sequence: CAISGLENIQYF. The DNA of the CDR3 is TGTGCCATCAGTGGTCTGGAGAACATTCAGTACTTC.